This note documents a single T cell receptor (beta chain) sequence. The specificity of this receptor is unknown. The record has no base qualities; no much larger clone is one base away. This entry comes from a study of cytomegalovirus exposure and HLA in healthy donors (dated by TCRdb to 2017 to 2019). With regard to the full study: According to a later analysis, the roughly 130 validation repertoires were produced on the same platform as the approximately 690 repertoires of the first cohort. The study aimed to test whether signatures of past pathogen exposure could be identified by cataloging public T cell receptors. In addition to the first cohort of several hundred subjects, a separate validation cohort of approximately 120 different subjects was used. To predict cytomegalovirus infection status, the study brought together high-throughput TCR immunosequencing, statistical association of individual TCRs with disease status, and machine learning.

Study-level results and caveats: Subsequent analysis determined that TCRs grouped into clusters in the first cohort also showed a tendency toward co-occurrence across the 120 or so validation repertoires, and 85% to 95% of cluster scores exceeded 0. In both the original and validation cohorts, the classifier was reported to diagnose cytomegalovirus status with high specificity and sensitivity. While some public TCRs were present in many individuals, most TCR sequences turned up only very rarely across donors. According to the authors, the approach could potentially be generalized to other disease states and immunological phenotypes. A total of 150 to 200 TCR beta chains were listed by the study as associated with cytomegalovirus. In vitro tests confirmed that a few of the cytomegalovirus-associated TCR beta chains recognize cytomegalovirus antigens. The validation cohort had no HLA typing available for a later analysis, so co-occurrence within that cohort was assessed over all 130 or so repertoires.

CDR1 MNHNY and CDR2 SVGAGI were looked up in the germline V gene (reference sequence). The CDR3 spans 14 residues, from the cysteine through the phenylalanine. Solely the CDR3 DNA is kept, with 42 bases framed from the first base. The V end gives up 6 bases and the J end 0 bases, leaving 5 bases in the junction not matched to a gene. The donors were included in the validation cohort of some 120 subjects, a group kept apart from the roughly 670-subject first cohort. Library generation was performed with the immunoSEQ multiplex PCR assay. On the study's bioinformatics: A statistical classification framework was developed to diagnose cytomegalovirus status using the catalog of TCR beta chain sequences. TCRdb retrieved this table from immuneACCESS and kept in-frame rearrangements only. Not all clones are present; in checked studies, unresolved V genes account for under half, and no reason is known for the remainder. The DNA was the basis for D and trimming; V, J and clone size are from that table. The sample contains hundreds of thousands of clones, less than 90% of them found a single time. The top ten hold more than 10% of the sample.

This receptor was identified in a young man in good health and CMV-seropositive. The sequencing sample was made of PBMCs. The chain employs TRBV6-6 and TRBJ2-7; the central 7 bases match TRBD2. In nucleotides, the sequence is TGTGCCAGCAGGGGAGGGAGGAGCTCCTACGAGCAGTACTTC. The encoded protein is CASRGGRSSYEQYF.